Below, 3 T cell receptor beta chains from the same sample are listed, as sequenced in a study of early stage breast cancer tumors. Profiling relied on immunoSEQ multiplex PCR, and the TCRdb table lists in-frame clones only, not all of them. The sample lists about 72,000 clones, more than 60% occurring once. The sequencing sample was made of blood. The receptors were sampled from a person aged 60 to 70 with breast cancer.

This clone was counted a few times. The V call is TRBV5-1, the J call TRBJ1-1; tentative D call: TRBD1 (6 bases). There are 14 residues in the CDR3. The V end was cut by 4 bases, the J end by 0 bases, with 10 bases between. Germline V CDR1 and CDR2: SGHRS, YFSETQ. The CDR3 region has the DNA TGCGCCAGCAGCCGGACAGCACTGAACACTGAAGCTTTCTTT. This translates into CASSRTALNTEAFF.

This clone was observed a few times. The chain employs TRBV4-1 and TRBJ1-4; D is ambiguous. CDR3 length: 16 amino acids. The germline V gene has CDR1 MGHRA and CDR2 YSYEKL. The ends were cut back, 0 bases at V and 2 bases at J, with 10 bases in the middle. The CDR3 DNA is TGCGCCAGCAGCCAAGATTCCGGGATCACTAATGAAAAACTGTTTTTT. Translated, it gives CASSQDSGITNEKLFF.

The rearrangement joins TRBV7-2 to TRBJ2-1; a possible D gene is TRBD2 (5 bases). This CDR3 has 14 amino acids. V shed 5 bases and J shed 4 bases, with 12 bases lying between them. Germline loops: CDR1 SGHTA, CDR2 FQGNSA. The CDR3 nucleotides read TGTGCCAGCAGCCGGGATCGGCTTTACAATGAGCAGTTCTTC. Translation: CASSRDRLYNEQFF. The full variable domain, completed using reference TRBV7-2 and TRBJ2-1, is GAGVSQSPSNKVTEKGKDVELRCDPISGHTALYWYRQSLGQGLEFLIYFQGNSAPDKSGLPSDRFSAERTGGSVSTLTIQRTQQEDSAVYLCASSRDRLYNEQFFGPGTRLTVL.